This T cell receptor beta chain was recorded in a study of blood T cell repertoires in COVID-19. Study information: PBMCs, B-cell-depleted T cells, or T cells provided the cDNA or gDNA that made up the material.

This CDR3 region has 14 residues. The germline CDR1 and CDR2 sequences are MNHEY and SMNVEV (reference sequence). The V end was cut by 5 bases, the J end by 3 bases, with 11 bases between. Profiling relied on immunoSEQ multiplex PCR, and the TCRdb table lists in-frame clones only, not all of them. The table shows about 150,000 clones, with about 81% occurring only once. Individuals aged roughly 18 to 95 years were recruited from 20 to 25 US areas. The study assigned cohorts using participant-reported clinical history. The chain employs TRBV27 and TRBJ1-3, with a tentative D call TRBD1 (5 bases). The receptor comes from a man aged 45-65 years who had recovered from COVID-19. The sample consisted of PBMCs or T cells enriched from blood (not recorded which). CDR3 DNA: TGTGCCAGCAGTCCATACAGGAGTGGAAACACCATATATTTT. Residues: CASSPYRSGNTIYF.